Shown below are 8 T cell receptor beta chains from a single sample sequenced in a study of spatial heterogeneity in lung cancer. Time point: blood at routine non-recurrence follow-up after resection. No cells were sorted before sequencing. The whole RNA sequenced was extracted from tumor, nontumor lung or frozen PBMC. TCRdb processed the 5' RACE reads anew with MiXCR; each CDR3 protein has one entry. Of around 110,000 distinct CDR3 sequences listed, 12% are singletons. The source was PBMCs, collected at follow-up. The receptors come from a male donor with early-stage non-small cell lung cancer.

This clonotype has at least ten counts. As DNA, the CDR3 is TGTGCCAGCAGCCGGGGACAGTACCAAGAGACCCAGTACTTC. It specifies CASSRGQYQETQYF. The chain couples TRBV28 to TRBJ2-5; TRBD1 matches at 7 bases. CDR3 length equals 14 residues. Germline CDR1 reads MDHEN; CDR2 reads SYDVKM. V lost 6 bases and J lost 0; bases outside the gene matches: 4.

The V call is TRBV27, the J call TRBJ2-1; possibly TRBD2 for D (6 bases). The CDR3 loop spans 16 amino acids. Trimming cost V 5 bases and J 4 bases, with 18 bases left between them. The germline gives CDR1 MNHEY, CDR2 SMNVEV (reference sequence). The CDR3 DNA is TGTGCCAGCAGTCGGGATAGCGGAATGGGTTACAATGAGCAGTTCTTC. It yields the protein CASSRDSGMGYNEQFF.

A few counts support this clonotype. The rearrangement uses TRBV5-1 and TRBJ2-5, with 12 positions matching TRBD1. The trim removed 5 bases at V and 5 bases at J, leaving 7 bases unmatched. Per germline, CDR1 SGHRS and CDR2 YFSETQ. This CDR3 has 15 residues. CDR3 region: CASSTGTGGQETQYF. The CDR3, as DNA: TGCGCCAGCAGTACCGGGACAGGGGGCCAGGAGACCCAGTACTTC.

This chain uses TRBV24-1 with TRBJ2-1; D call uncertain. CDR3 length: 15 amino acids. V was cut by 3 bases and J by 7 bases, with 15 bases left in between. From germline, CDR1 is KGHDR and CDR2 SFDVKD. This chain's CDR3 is CATSDSDQNVNEQFF. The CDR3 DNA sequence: TGTGCCACCAGTGATAGTGACCAAAATGTTAATGAGCAGTTCTTC.

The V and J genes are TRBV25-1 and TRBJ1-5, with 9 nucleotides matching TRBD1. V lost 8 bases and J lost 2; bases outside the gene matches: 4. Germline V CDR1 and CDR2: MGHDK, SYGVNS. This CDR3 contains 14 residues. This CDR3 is CASGTGLGNQPQHF. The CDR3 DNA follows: TGTGCCAGCGGGACAGGGCTGGGCAATCAGCCCCAGCATTTT.

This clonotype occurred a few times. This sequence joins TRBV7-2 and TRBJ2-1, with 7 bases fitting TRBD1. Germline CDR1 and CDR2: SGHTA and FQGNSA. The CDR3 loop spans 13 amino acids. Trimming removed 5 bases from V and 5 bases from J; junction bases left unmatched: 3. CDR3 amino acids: CASSLDRDNEQFF. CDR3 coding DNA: TGTGCCAGCAGCCTTGACAGGGACAATGAGCAGTTCTTC.

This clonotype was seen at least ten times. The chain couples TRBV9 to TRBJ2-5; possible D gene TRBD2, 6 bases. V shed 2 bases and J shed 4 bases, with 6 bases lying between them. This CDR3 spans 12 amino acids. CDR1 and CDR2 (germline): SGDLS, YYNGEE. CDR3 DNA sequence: TGTGCCAGCAGCGTGGGGGGAGAGACCCAGTACTTC. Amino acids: CASSVGGETQYF.

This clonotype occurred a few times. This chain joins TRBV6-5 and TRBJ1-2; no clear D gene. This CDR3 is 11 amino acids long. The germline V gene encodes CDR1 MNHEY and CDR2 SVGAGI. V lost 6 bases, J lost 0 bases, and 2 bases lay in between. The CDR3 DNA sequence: TGTGCCAGCAGAACTAACTATGGCTACACCTTC. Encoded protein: CASRTNYGYTF.